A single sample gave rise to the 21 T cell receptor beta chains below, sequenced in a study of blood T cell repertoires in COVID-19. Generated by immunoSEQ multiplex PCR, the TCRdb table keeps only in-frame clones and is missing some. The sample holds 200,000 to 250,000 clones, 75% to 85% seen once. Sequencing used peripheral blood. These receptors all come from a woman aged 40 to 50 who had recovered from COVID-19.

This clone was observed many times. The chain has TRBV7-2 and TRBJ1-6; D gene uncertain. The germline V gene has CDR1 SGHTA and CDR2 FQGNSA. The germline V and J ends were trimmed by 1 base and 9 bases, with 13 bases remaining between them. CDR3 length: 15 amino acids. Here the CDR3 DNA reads TGTGCCAGCAGCTTAGACAGTTCCTTGGGTTCACCCCTCCACTTT. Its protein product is CASSLDSSLGSPLHF. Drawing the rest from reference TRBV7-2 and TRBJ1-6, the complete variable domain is GAGVSQSPSNKVTEKGKDVELRCDPISGHTALYWYRQSLGQGLEFLIYFQGNSAPDKSGLPSDRFSAERTGGSVSTLTIQRTQQEDSAVYLCASSLDSSLGSPLHFGNGTRLTVT.

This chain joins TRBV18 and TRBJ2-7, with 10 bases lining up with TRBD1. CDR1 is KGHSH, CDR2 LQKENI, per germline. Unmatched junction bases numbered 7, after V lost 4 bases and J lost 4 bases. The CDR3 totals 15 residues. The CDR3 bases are TGTGCCAGCTCACTACCGGGACAGGGGATTTACGAGCAGTACTTC. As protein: CASSLPGQGIYEQYF.

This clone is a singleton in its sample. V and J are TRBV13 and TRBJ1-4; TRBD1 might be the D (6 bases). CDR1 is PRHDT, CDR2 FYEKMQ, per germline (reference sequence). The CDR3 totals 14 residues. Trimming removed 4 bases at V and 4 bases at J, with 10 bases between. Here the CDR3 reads CASSSGQLNEKLFF. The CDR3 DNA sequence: TGTGCCAGCAGCTCTGGACAGCTTAATGAAAAACTGTTTTTT.

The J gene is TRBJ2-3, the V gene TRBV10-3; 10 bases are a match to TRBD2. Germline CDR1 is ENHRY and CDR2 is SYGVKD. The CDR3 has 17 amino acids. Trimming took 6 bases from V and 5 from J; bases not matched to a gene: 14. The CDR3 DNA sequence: TGTGCCATCAGCGAGCCCCCAGCGGGGGGGGCCCAAGATACGCAGTATTTT. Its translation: CAISEPPAGGAQDTQYF.

This CDR3 reads CASSFLNRVGAGELFF. CDR3 in DNA: TGTGCCAGCAGTTTTCTGAACAGGGTCGGCGCCGGGGAGCTGTTTTTT. This rearrangement joins TRBV27 to TRBJ2-2; a weak D match, TRBD1 (6 bases). CDR3 size: 16 residues. The V and J ends lost 3 bases and 6 bases respectively, with 17 bases between them. The germline V gene encodes CDR1 MNHEY and CDR2 SMNVEV (reference sequence).

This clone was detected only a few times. The CDR3 DNA sequence: TGTGCCAGCGAAGGACTACCAGAGACCCAGTACTTC. Protein: CASEGLPETQYF. The V gene is TRBV6-5, the J gene TRBJ2-5, with a weak D call TRBD2 (6 bases). The germline gives CDR1 MNHEY, CDR2 SVGAGI. Trimming removed 8 bases from V and 4 bases from J, with 11 bases in between. The CDR3 length is 12 residues.

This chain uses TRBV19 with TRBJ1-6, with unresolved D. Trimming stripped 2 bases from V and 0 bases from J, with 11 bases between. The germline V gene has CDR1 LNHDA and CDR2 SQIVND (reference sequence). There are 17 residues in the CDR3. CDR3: CASSIRQASSYNSPLHF. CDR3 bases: TGTGCCAGTAGTATAAGGCAGGCGAGCTCCTATAATTCACCCCTCCACTTT. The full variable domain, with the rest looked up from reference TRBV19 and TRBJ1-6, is DGGITQSPKYLFRKEGQNVTLSCEQNLNHDAMYWYRQDPGQGLRLIYYSQIVNDFQKGDIAEGYSVSREKKESFPLTVTSAQKNPTAFYLCASSIRQASSYNSPLHFGNGTRLTVT.

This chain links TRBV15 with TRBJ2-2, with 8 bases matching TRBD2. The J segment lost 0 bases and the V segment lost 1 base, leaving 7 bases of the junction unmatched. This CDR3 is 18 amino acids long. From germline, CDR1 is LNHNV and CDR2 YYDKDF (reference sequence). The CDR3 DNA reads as TGTGCCACCAGCAGAGGTAGCGGGGCAACCTCGAACACCGGGGAGCTGTTTTTT. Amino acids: CATSRGSGATSNTGELFF.

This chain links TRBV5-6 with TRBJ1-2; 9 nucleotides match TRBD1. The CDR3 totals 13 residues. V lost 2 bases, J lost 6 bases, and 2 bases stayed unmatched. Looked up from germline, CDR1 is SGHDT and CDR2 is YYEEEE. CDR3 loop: CASSLQGADGYTF. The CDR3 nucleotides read TGTGCCAGCAGCTTACAGGGGGCCGATGGCTACACCTTC. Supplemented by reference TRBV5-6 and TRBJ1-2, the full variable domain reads DAGVTQSPTHLIKTRGQQVTLRCSPKSGHDTVSWYQQALGQGPQFIFQYYEEEERQRGNFPDRFSGHQFPNYSSELNVNALLLGDSALYLCASSLQGADGYTFGSGTRLTVV.

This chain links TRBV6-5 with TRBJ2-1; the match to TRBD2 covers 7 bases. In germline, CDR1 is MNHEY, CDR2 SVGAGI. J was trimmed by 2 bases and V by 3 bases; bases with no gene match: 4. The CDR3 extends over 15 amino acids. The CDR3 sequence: CASSYGGGPYNEQFF. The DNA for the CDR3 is TGTGCCAGCAGTTATGGCGGGGGTCCCTACAATGAGCAGTTCTTC.

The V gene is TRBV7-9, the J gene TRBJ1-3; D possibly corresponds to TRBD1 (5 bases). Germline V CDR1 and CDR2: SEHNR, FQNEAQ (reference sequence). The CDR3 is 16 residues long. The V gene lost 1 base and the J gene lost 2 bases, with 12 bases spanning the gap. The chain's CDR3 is CASSLEVGATGNTIYF. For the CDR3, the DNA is TGTGCCAGCAGCTTAGAAGTAGGGGCGACTGGAAACACCATATATTTT.

The CDR3 here is CASSRGGTGVGETQYF. As DNA, the CDR3 is TGTGCCAGCAGCCGCGGAGGGACAGGGGTCGGGGAGACCCAGTACTTC. V usage is TRBV9 and J usage is TRBJ2-5, with 10 bases aligning to TRBD1. Germline V CDR1 and CDR2: SGDLS, YYNGEE. The CDR3 spans 16 residues. The J segment lost 5 bases and the V segment lost 4 bases, leaving 11 bases of the junction unmatched.

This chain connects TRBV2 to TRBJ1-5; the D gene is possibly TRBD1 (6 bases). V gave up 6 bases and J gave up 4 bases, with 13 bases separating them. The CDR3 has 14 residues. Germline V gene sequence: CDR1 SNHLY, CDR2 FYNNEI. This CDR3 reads CASRVDRFNQPQHF. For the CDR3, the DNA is TGTGCCAGCAGGGTAGACAGGTTTAATCAGCCCCAGCATTTT.

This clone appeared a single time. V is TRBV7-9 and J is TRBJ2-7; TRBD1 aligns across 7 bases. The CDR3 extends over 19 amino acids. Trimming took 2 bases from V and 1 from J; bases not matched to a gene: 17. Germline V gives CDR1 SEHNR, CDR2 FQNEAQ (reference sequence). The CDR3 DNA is TGTGCCAGCAGCTTATTTACTTTAGGGGGCCCAGTCCGATCCTACGAGCAGTACTTC. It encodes CASSLFTLGGPVRSYEQYF.

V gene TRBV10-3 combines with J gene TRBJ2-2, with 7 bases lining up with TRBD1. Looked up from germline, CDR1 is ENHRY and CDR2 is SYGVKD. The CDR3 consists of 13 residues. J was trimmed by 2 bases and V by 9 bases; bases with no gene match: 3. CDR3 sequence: CAIDRDNTGELFF. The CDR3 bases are TGTGCCATAGACAGGGATAACACCGGGGAGCTGTTTTTT.

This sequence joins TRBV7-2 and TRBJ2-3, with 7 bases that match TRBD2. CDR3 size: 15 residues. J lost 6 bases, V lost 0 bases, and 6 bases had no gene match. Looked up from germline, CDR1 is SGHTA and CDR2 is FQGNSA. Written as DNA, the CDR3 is TGTGCCAGCAGCTTAGCAGCGGGACGAGTTGATACGCAGTATTTT. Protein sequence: CASSLAAGRVDTQYF.

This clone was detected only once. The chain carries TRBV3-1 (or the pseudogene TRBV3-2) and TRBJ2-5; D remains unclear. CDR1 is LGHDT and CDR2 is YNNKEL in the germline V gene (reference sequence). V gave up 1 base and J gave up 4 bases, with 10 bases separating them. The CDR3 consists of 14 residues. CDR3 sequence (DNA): TGTGCCAGCAGCCAAGTTCCAGGCCCAGAGACCCAGTACTTC. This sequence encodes CASSQVPGPETQYF.

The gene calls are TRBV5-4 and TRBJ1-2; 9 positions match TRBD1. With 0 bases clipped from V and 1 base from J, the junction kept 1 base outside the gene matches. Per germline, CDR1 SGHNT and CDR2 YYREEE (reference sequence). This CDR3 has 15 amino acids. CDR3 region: CASSLGGQGNYGYTF. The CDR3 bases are TGTGCCAGCAGCTTGGGGGGACAGGGTAACTATGGCTACACCTTC.

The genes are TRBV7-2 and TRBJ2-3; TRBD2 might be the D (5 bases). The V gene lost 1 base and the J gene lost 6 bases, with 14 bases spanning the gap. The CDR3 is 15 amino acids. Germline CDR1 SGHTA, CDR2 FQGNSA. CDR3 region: CASSLGERSLDTQYF. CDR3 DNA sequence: TGTGCCAGCAGCTTAGGAGAGCGGTCGCTGGATACGCAGTATTTT. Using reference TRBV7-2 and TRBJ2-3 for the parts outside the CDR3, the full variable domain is GAGVSQSPSNKVTEKGKDVELRCDPISGHTALYWYRQSLGQGLEFLIYFQGNSAPDKSGLPSDRFSAERTGGSVSTLTIQRTQQEDSAVYLCASSLGERSLDTQYFGPGTRLTVL.

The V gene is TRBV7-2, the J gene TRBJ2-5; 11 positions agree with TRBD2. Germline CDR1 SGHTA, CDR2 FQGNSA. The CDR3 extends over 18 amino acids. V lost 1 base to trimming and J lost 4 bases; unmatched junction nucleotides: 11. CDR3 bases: TGTGCCAGCAGCTTAGAGAATCTAGCGGGGGGCGCGGGAGAGACCCAGTACTTC. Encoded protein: CASSLENLAGGAGETQYF.

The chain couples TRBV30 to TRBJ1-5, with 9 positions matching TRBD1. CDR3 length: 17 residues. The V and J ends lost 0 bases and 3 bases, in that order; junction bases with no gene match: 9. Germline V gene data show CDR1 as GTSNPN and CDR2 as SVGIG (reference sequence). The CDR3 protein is CAWSVSIGQGPNQPQHF. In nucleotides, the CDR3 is TGTGCCTGGAGTGTTTCAATTGGACAGGGGCCCAATCAGCCCCAGCATTTT. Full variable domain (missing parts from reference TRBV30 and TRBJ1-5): SQTIHQWPATLVQPVGSPLSLECTVEGTSNPNLYWYRQAAGRGLQLLFYSVGIGQISSEVPQNLSASRPQDRQFILSSKKLLLSDSGFYLCAWSVSIGQGPNQPQHFGDGTRLSIL.